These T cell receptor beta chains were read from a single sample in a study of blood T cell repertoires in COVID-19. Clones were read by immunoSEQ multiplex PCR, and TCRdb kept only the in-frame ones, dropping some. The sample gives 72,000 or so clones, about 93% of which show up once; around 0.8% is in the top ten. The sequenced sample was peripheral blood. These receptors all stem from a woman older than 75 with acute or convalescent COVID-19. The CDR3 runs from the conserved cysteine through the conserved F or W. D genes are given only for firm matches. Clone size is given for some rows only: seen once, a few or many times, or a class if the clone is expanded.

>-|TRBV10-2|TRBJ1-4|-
TGCGCCTTACCCTGGCGGCCAACTAATGAAAAACTGTTTTTT
CALPWRPTNEKLFF
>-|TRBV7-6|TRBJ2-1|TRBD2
TGTGCCAGCAGCGAATCTAGCGGGGGTTTAAACTCCTACAATGAGCAGTTCTTC
CASSESSGGLNSYNEQFF
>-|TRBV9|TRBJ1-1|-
TGTGCCAGCAGCGTAGATTTGACTGGGAACACTGAAGCTTTCTTT
CASSVDLTGNTEAFF
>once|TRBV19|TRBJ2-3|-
TGTGCCAGTAGCCTGCCTAGGGGGTTAAACACAGATACGCAGTATTTT
CASSLPRGLNTDTQYF
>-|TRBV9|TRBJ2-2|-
TGTGCCAGCAGCGTAGTTGAGAGGTTTCCCGGGGAGCTGTTTTTT
CASSVVERFPGELFF
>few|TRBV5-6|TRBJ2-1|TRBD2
TGTGCCAGCAGCTTCCGGACTAGCACTGAGCAGTTCTTC
CASSFRTSTEQFF
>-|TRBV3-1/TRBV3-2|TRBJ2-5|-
TGTGCCAGCAGCCCCCTTGGAAATGGGGCGGAGACCCAGTACTTC
CASSPLGNGAETQYF
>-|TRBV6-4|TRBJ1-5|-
TGTGCCAGCAGTGACAGGGAGACTTATCAGCCCCAGCATTTT
CASSDRETYQPQHF
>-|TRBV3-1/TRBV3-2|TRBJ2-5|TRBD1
TGTGCCAGCAGCCGAAGGGGACAGCGAAACCAAGAGACCCAGTACTTC
CASSRRGQRNQETQYF
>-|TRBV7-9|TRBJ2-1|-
TGTGCCAGCAGCTTAGCGGGGGGTAATGAGCAGTTCTTC
CASSLAGGNEQFF
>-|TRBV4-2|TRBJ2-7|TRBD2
TGTGCCAGCAGCTTCTCAGTACCTAGCGGGGGGGCGGGCGAGCAGTACTTC
CASSFSVPSGGAGEQYF
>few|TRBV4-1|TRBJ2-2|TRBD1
TGCGCCAGCAGCTCCTTAATGGGACAGGGAGACACCGGGGAGCTGTTTTTT
CASSSLMGQGDTGELFF
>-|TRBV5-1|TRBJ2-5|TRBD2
TGCGCCAGCAGCTTGGGGCGGGAGCAAACCCAGTACTTC
CASSLGREQTQYF
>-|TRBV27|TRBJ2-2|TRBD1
TGTGCCAGCAGACAACCAGGGGGTCACACCGGGGAGCTGTTTTTT
CASRQPGGHTGELFF
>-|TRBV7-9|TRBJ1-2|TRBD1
TGTGCCAGCAGCCAAGGACAGGGTGATGGCTACACCTTC
CASSQGQGDGYTF
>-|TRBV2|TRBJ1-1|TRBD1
TGTGCCAGCAATGGACAGGGAGGAAACACTGAAGCTTTCTTT
CASNGQGGNTEAFF
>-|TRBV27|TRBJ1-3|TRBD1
TGTGCCAGCAGTTTCCATAATGTCCCGGGACAGGGGGAAAACACCATATATTTT
CASSFHNVPGQGENTIYF
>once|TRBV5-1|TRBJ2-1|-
TGCGCCAGCAGCTCACAGGGCAGGTCGGGAGGAGGAGGAGAGCAGTTCTTC
CASSSQGRSGGGGEQFF
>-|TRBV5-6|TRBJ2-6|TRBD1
TGTGCCAGCAGCTTGGAGACAGGGGTACCTGGGGCCAACGTCCTGACTTTC
CASSLETGVPGANVLTF
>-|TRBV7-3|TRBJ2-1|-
TGTGCCAGTTCATCGGGTAATGAGCAGTTCTTC
CASSSGNEQFF
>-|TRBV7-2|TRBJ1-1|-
TGTGCCAGCAGCCCTACGAACACTGAAGCTTTCTTT
CASSPTNTEAFF
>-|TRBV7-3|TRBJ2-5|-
TGTGCCAGCAGCTTATCGCCGGACCAAGAGACCCAGTACTTC
CASSLSPDQETQYF
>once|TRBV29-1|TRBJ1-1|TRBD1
TGCAGCGTTGCCTCGACAGGGGTGAGGTCTGAAGCTTTCTTT
CSVASTGVRSEAFF
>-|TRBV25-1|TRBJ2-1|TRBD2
TGTGCCAGCAGCGACACCGGGACTAGTAGCGAGCAGTTCTTC
CASSDTGTSSEQFF
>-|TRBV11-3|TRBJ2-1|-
TGTGCCAGCAGCTTAGATAGCCGCAATGAGCAGTTCTTC
CASSLDSRNEQFF
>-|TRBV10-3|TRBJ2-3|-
TGTGCCATCAGGGCACCCCTCACAGATACGCAGTATTTT
CAIRAPLTDTQYF
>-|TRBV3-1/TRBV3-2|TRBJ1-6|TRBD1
TGTGCCAGCAGCCAAATGGGACAGGGCCGAGGTCCCCTCCACTTT
CASSQMGQGRGPLHF
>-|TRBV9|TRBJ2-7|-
TGTGCCAGCAGCGTAGGACAGGAACCGTACGAGCAGTACTTC
CASSVGQEPYEQYF
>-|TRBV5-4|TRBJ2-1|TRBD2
TGTGCCAGCAGCTTGACTAGCGGGGGGGCCAATGAGCAGTTCTTC
CASSLTSGGANEQFF
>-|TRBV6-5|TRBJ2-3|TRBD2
TGTGCCAGCAATGGCGGGAGAGGGACGCAGTATTTT
CASNGGRGTQYF
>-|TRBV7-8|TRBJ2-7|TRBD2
TGTGCCAGCAGCACCTACGGGACTAGCGGAAACTACGAGCAGTACTTC
CASSTYGTSGNYEQYF
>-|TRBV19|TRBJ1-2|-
TGTGCCAGTAGTATGGGGGGACTCAGAGGCGGTGGCTACACCTTC
CASSMGGLRGGGYTF
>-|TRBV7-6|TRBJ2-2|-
TGTGCCAGCACCAAGGAGGAGGGGGCGGGTACCGGGGAGCTGTTTTTT
CASTKEEGAGTGELFF
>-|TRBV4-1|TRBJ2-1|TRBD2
TGCGCCAGCAGCCATCCGGGACTAGGGCTGTATGAGCAGTTCTTC
CASSHPGLGLYEQFF
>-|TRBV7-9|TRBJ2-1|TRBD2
TGTGCCAGCAGCCCATCGGCTAGCGGAGAGCAGTTCTTC
CASSPSASGEQFF
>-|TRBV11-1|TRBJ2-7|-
TGTGCCAGCAGCTTAGCCCAATCCTACGAGCAGTACTTC
CASSLAQSYEQYF
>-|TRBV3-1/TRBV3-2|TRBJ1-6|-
TGTGCCAGCACCTCCGGGGGACATAATTCACCCCTCCACTTT
CASTSGGHNSPLHF
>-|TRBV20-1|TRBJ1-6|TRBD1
TGCAGTGCTAGTCGGACAGGGACGGGTTCACCCCTCCACTTT
CSASRTGTGSPLHF
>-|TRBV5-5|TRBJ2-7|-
TGTGCCAGCAGCTACAGATACGAGCAGTACTTC
CASSYRYEQYF
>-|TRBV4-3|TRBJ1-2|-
TGCGCCAGCAGCCAAATTGCGAACTATGGCTACACCTTC
CASSQIANYGYTF
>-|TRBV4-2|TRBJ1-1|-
TGTGCCAGCAGATCCGACACGCAAGCTTTCTTT
CASRSDTQAFF
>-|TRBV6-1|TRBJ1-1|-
TGTGCCAGCAGTGGAGCCAGACGGGACACTGAAGCTTTCTTT
CASSGARRDTEAFF
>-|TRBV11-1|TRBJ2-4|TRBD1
TGTGCCAGCAGAAGGACAGGGTTTGAAAACATTCAGTACTTC
CASRRTGFENIQYF
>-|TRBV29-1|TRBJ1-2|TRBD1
TGCAGCGCGGGACAGGTCGGTGGCTACACCTTC
CSAGQVGGYTF
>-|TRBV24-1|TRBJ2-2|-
TGTGCCACCAGTGATACAAGAACGAACACCGGGGAGCTGTTTTTT
CATSDTRTNTGELFF
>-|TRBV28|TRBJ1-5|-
TGTGCCAGCAAAGAACCAGGGTCTGGCAATCAGCCCCAGCATTTT
CASKEPGSGNQPQHF
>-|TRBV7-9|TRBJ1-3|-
TGTGCCAGCAGCTTAGAGCAATCCTCTGGAAACACCATATATTTT
CASSLEQSSGNTIYF
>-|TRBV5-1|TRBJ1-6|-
TGCGCCAGCAGCTTGATTCTGAGCTCCTATAATTCACCCCTCCACTTT
CASSLILSSYNSPLHF
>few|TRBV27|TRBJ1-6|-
TGTGCCAGCAGCTTCAGTAATTCACCCCTCCACTTT
CASSFSNSPLHF
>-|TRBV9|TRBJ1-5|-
TGTGCCAGCAGCGTAGGACAGGCCGGTCAGCCCCAGCATTTT
CASSVGQAGQPQHF
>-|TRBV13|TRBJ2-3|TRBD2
TGTGCCAGCCGTCCTATAGCGGGGGTGGGGACAGATACGCAGTATTTT
CASRPIAGVGTDTQYF
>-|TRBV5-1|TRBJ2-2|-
TGCGCCAGCAGCTTGGCACCAGGGAACACCGGGGAGCTGTTTTTT
CASSLAPGNTGELFF
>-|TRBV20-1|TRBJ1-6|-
TGCAGTGCTAGTTCGTCGGGTTCACCCCTCCACTTT
CSASSSGSPLHF
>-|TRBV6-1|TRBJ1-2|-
TGTGCCAGCAGTGATGCGCGAGGTACCATAAGCTACACCTTC
CASSDARGTISYTF
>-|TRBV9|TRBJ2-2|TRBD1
TGTGCCAACCAGGACAGGGAGAAGACCGGGGAGCTGTTTTTT
CANQDREKTGELFF
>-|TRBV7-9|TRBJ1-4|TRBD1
TGTGCCAGCAGCTGGGACAGGGCTGAAAAACTGTTTTTT
CASSWDRAEKLFF
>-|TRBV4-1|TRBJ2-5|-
TGCGCCAGCAGCCAAGAGGAGGCGGCAGAGACCCAGTACTTC
CASSQEEAAETQYF